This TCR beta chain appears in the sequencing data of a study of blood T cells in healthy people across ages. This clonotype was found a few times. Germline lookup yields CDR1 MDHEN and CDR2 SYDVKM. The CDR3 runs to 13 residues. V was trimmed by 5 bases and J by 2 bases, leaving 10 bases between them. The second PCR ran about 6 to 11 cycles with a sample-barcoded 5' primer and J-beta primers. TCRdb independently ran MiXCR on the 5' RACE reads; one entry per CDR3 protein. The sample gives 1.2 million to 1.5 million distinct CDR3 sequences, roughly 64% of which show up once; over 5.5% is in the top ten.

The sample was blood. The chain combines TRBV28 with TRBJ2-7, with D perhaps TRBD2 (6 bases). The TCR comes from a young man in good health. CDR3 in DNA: TGTGCCAGCAGTCGCACTAGCACCTACGAGCAGTACTTC. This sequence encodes CASSRTSTYEQYF.